The 32 T cell receptor beta chains reported below all come from one sample, sequenced in a study of cytomegalovirus exposure and HLA in healthy donors. The study ran its PCR with 60 Vbeta and 13 Jbeta primers. The method was immunoSEQ multiplex PCR; TCRdb's version includes in-frame clones alone and lacks a portion of them. Here the sample spans roughly 86,000 clones, 50% to 75% being singletons. Sequencing was done on a sample of PBMCs. The source is a man in his thirties or forties in good health and CMV-seronegative.

This clone was recorded only once. The V call is TRBV5-1, the J call TRBJ1-1, with D possibly TRBD1 on 6 matching bases. The CDR3 has 14 residues. Germline CDR1 SGHRS, CDR2 YFSETQ. V lost 5 bases, J lost 4 bases, and 15 bases lay in between. CDR3: CASSVQGGVTEAFF. CDR3 DNA: TGCGCCAGCAGTGTTCAAGGGGGAGTCACTGAAGCTTTCTTT.

This clone has more than one count but fewer than ten. V and J are TRBV10-3 and TRBJ2-7; 10 nucleotides align to TRBD1. Germline values: CDR1 ENHRY, CDR2 SYGVKD. The CDR3 spans 15 residues. J gave up 5 bases and V 4 bases, and 8 bases lay outside the gene matches. The CDR3 nucleotides are TGTGCCATCAGTGGCCGGGACAGGGGAAAGGACGAGCAGTACTTC. Amino acid sequence: CAISGRDRGKDEQYF.

The chain couples TRBV28 to TRBJ1-6, with TRBD1 matching over 7 bases. The length of the CDR3 is 16 residues. CDR1 is MDHEN and CDR2 is SYDVKM in the germline V gene. After removal of 2 bases from V and 9 bases from J, the junction contained 10 bases not matched to a gene. The CDR3 coding sequence is TGTGCCAGCAGTTTACAGGGGGTATCAATCCGTTCACCCCTCCACTTT. Translating it yields CASSLQGVSIRSPLHF.

J is TRBJ2-1 and V is TRBV5-1; the D gene is possibly TRBD2 (5 bases). The germline CDR1 and CDR2 sequences are SGHRS and YFSETQ. This CDR3 region has 15 residues. The V and J ends lost 3 bases and 0 bases respectively, with 10 bases between them. The CDR3 is CASSSDGNSYNEQFF. Written as DNA, the CDR3 is TGCGCCAGCAGCTCCGACGGGAACTCCTACAATGAGCAGTTCTTC.

The chain has TRBV19 and TRBJ1-6; a weak D match, TRBD1 (5 bases). From germline, CDR1 is LNHDA and CDR2 SQIVND (reference sequence). The V gene lost 9 bases and the J gene lost 5 bases, with 11 bases spanning the gap. CDR3 length equals 13 residues. CDR3 in DNA: TGTGCCAGCACGACAGACCATAATTCACCCCTCCACTTT. It translates to CASTTDHNSPLHF.

This clone has just a few counts. The V and J genes are TRBV5-3 and TRBJ2-3, with TRBD2 matching 13 bases. TRBV5-3 is labeled an ORF, and its function is uncertain. Trimming took 3 bases from V and 1 from J; bases not matched to a gene: 8. The CDR3 is 18 amino acids. The DNA of the CDR3 is TGTGCCAGAAGCTCCACTAGCGGGAGGGCCTGTGGCACAGATACGCAGTATTTT. This sequence encodes CARSSTSGRACGTDTQYF.

The genes are TRBV19 and TRBJ2-7; D unresolved. This CDR3 comprises 13 residues. The germline CDR1 and CDR2 sequences are LNHDA and SQIVND (reference sequence). V was shortened by 3 bases and J by 3 bases, with 9 bases between the two germline ends. The CDR3 loop reads CASSIGTGYEQYF. The CDR3 DNA sequence: TGTGCCAGTAGTATTGGTACCGGCTACGAGCAGTACTTC. Variable domain in full (rest from reference TRBV19 and TRBJ2-7): DGGITQSPKYLFRKEGQNVTLSCEQNLNHDAMYWYRQDPGQGLRLIYYSQIVNDFQKGDIAEGYSVSREKKESFPLTVTSAQKNPTAFYLCASSIGTGYEQYFGPGTRLTVT.

This clone appeared a few times. The chain links TRBV7-9 to TRBJ2-3; 13 nucleotides agree with TRBD2. The germline V gene has CDR1 SEHNR and CDR2 FQNEAQ (reference sequence). The CDR3 consists of 19 residues. Unmatched junction bases numbered 15, after V lost 5 bases and J lost 4 bases. CDR3 coding DNA: TGTGCCAGCAGCCCAATGGACGGACTAGCGGGAGCTAGCCCAGATACGCAGTATTTT. This translates into CASSPMDGLAGASPDTQYF.

J is TRBJ2-5 and V is TRBV5-4; a weak D match, TRBD2 (5 bases). This CDR3 has 13 residues. Germline loops: CDR1 SGHNT, CDR2 YYREEE (reference sequence). The germline V and J ends were trimmed by 3 bases and 5 bases, with 11 bases remaining between them. For the CDR3, the DNA is TGTGCCAGCAGCTCGAGGGTCTATGAGACCCAGTACTTC. As protein: CASSSRVYETQYF. Together with reference TRBV5-4 and TRBJ2-5, the CDR3 gives the full variable domain: ETGVTQSPTHLIKTRGQQVTLRCSSQSGHNTVSWYQQALGQGPQFIFQYYREEENGRGNFPPRFSGLQFPNYSSELNVNALELDDSALYLCASSSRVYETQYFGPGTRLLVL.

The CDR3: CASSVSDQGAGGPYEQYF. The DNA for the CDR3 is TGTGCCAGCAGCGTATCTGATCAGGGGGCAGGGGGGCCCTACGAGCAGTACTTC. The chain links TRBV9 to TRBJ2-7, with 8 bases fitting TRBD1. The CDR3 runs to 18 residues. V gave up 1 base and J gave up 2 bases; unmatched junction bases: 14. Germline CDR1 SGDLS, CDR2 YYNGEE.

This rearrangement joins TRBV29-1 to TRBJ2-5, with 13 bases matching TRBD2. The J call may be faulty, since TRBJ2-7 better matches the DNA end. The CDR3 covers 15 residues. Germline lookup yields CDR1 SQVTM and CDR2 ANQGSEA. The DNA of the CDR3 is TGCAGCGCTGAGGGACTAGCGGGAACTTTTCGCGAGCAGTACTTC. Amino acids: CSAEGLAGTFREQYF.

The chain joins TRBV6-5 to TRBJ1-4; D gene ambiguous. Deletions cut 6 bases from V and 7 bases from J, with 15 bases between. This CDR3 is built from 14 residues. Germline V gene sequence: CDR1 MNHEY, CDR2 SVGAGI. CDR3 in DNA: TGTGCCAGCAGGCTCGACTCTGGCGGTGAAAAACTGTTTTTT. It is translated as CASRLDSGGEKLFF.

CDR3 sequence (DNA): TGTGCCAGCAGCGTTAGGACTGGCGGATTCACAGATACGCAGTATTTT. Its protein is CASSVRTGGFTDTQYF. V and J are TRBV7-6 and TRBJ2-3; TRBD2 might be the D (5 bases). The V gene lost 5 bases and the J gene lost 2 bases, with 17 bases spanning the gap. This CDR3 has 16 amino acids. The germline V gene has CDR1 SGHVS and CDR2 FNYEAQ.

This clone was picked up one time. The chain has TRBV6-4 and TRBJ2-3; tentative D call: TRBD1 (5 bases). Trimming cost V 2 bases and J 0 bases, with 9 bases left between them. This CDR3 spans 15 amino acids. The germline gives CDR1 MRHNA, CDR2 SNTAGT. The CDR3 protein is CASSDDGASTDTQYF. CDR3 DNA: TGTGCCAGCAGTGACGATGGGGCTAGCACAGATACGCAGTATTTT.

J is TRBJ2-2 and V is TRBV19; 7 nucleotides line up with TRBD2. With V trimmed by 4 bases and J by 2 bases, 16 bases remained unmatched. The length of the CDR3 is 19 residues. CDR1 is LNHDA, CDR2 SQIVND, per germline (reference sequence). This chain's CDR3 is CASSTPSPFLAANTGELFF. Here the CDR3 DNA reads TGTGCCAGTAGTACCCCTTCCCCTTTTCTAGCGGCTAACACCGGGGAGCTGTTTTTT.

The chain is built from TRBV4-3 and TRBJ1-4; no reliable D call. The germline CDR1 and CDR2 sequences are LGHNA and YSLEER. V was trimmed by 0 bases and J by 5 bases, leaving 16 bases between them. The CDR3 extends over 17 amino acids. The CDR3 protein is CASSQEEGDAYNEKLFF. CDR3 sequence (DNA): TGCGCCAGCAGCCAAGAAGAGGGTGACGCCTACAATGAAAAACTGTTTTTT.

This clone has more than one count but fewer than ten. The V and J genes are TRBV6-1 and TRBJ2-5, with no clear D. Germline CDR1 and CDR2: MNHNS and SASEGT. The ends were cut back, 4 bases at V and 5 bases at J, with 8 bases in the middle. This CDR3 comprises 12 residues. The CDR3 DNA sequence: TGTGCCAGCAGTGTTCTTGTGGAGACCCAGTACTTC. This sequence encodes CASSVLVETQYF.

On this clone itself: At one boundary the junction diverges from the germline segment, which might be a read error. The chain joins TRBV19 to TRBJ2-7; D is possibly TRBD1 (5 bases). This CDR3 is built from 15 residues. Germline V CDR1 and CDR2: LNHDA, SQIVND (reference sequence). This CDR3 reads CASSLDSSASYEQYF. The CDR3 nucleotides are TGTGCCAGTAGTTTAGACAGTTCTGCCTCCTACGAGCAGTACTTC. Together with reference TRBV19 and TRBJ2-7, the CDR3 gives the full variable domain: DGGITQSPKYLFRKEGQNVTLSCEQNLNHDAMYWYRQDPGQGLRLIYYSQIVNDFQKGDIAEGYSVSREKKESFPLTVTSAQKNPTAFYLCASSLDSSASYEQYFGPGTRLTVT.

The chain has TRBV11-2 and TRBJ1-2; D gene ambiguous. The CDR3 has 12 amino acids. Germline CDR1 SGHAT, CDR2 FQNNGV. V lost 0 bases and J lost 8, with 7 bases in between. CDR3 bases: TGTGCCAGCAGCTTAGATCTGGGCGGCTACACCTTC. It yields the protein CASSLDLGGYTF. The entire variable domain, with the rest obtained from reference TRBV11-2 and TRBJ1-2, is as follows: EAGVAQSPRYKIIEKRQSVAFWCNPISGHATLYWYQQILGQGPKLLIQFQNNGVVDDSQLPKDRFSAERLKGVDSTLKIQPAKLEDSAVYLCASSLDLGGYTFGSGTRLTVV.

The chain joins TRBV27 to TRBJ2-5, with TRBD2 matching 8 bases. CDR1 is MNHEY, CDR2 SMNVEV, per germline (reference sequence). There are 17 residues in the CDR3. After removal of 6 bases from V and 5 bases from J, the junction contained 17 bases not matched to a gene. CDR3 region: CASRIRLARKVGETQYF. The CDR3 coding sequence is TGTGCCAGCAGGATAAGACTAGCGCGTAAAGTTGGGGAGACCCAGTACTTC.

V is TRBV30 and J is TRBJ2-4, with a possible D match to TRBD2 (5 bases). Deletions cut 3 bases from V and 0 bases from J, with 18 bases between. The CDR3 runs 17 residues. CDR1 and CDR2 (germline): GTSNPN, SVGIG (reference sequence). The CDR3 protein is CAWSGERGTLAKNIQYF. CDR3 DNA sequence: TGTGCCTGGAGCGGAGAACGGGGAACGCTAGCCAAAAACATTCAGTACTTC.

This clone turned up a few times. In DNA form, the CDR3 reads TGCGCCAGCAGCCAAGATTATGGGGCAGCTATACAAGAGACCCAGTACTTC. Translating it yields CASSQDYGAAIQETQYF. The chain employs TRBV4-1 and TRBJ2-5; D is perhaps TRBD1 (5 bases). The CDR3 runs 17 residues. With 0 bases removed from V and 2 bases from J, the gap between germline ends came to 16 bases. Germline V gives CDR1 MGHRA, CDR2 YSYEKL.

The gene calls are TRBV7-2 and TRBJ2-7; TRBD2 might be the D (5 bases). In germline, CDR1 is SGHTA, CDR2 FQGNSA. This CDR3 region has 12 residues. Trimming removed 5 bases at V and 6 bases at J, with 11 bases between. The CDR3 sequence is CASSPIRGEQYF. As DNA, the CDR3 is TGTGCCAGCAGCCCCATTCGGGGCGAGCAGTACTTC.

To note about this clone: Other DNA sequences in this specimen translate into the identical CDR3. The chain has TRBV6-6 and TRBJ2-3; a possible D gene is TRBD2 (6 bases). CDR1 and CDR2 (germline): MNHNY, SVGAGI (reference sequence). This CDR3 contains 14 residues. V was trimmed by 0 bases and J by 6 bases, leaving 10 bases between them. CDR3 region: CASSYSKAGDTQYF. In DNA form, the CDR3 reads TGTGCCAGCAGTTACTCGAAGGCGGGGGATACGCAGTATTTT.

The rearrangement uses TRBV6-1 and TRBJ1-3; 8 bases line up with TRBD1. The V segment lost 5 bases and the J segment 4 bases; nucleotides outside the gene matches: 1. CDR1 and CDR2 (germline): MNHNS, SASEGT. This CDR3 contains 13 residues. CDR3 residues: CASSRDRGNTIYF. The CDR3 region has the DNA TGTGCCAGCAGTAGGGACAGGGGAAACACCATATATTTT.

V usage is TRBV15 and J usage is TRBJ1-2; no definite D call. CDR1 LNHNV and CDR2 YYDKDF come from the germline V gene (reference sequence). V lost 1 base and J 10 bases, leaving 13 bases between the germline ends. This CDR3 is 13 amino acids long. Here the CDR3 reads CATSRVRNGVYTF. CDR3 bases: TGTGCCACCAGCAGAGTTAGAAATGGTGTCTACACCTTC.

This chain joins TRBV14 and TRBJ1-2; the match to TRBD1 covers 9 bases. The junction had 8 bases not matched to a gene; V was cut back by 1 base and J by 8 bases. This CDR3 is built from 15 residues. The germline V gene has CDR1 SGHDN and CDR2 FVKESK. CDR3 in amino acids: CASSQGLNRGQGYTF. CDR3 coding DNA: TGTGCCAGCAGCCAAGGTCTTAACAGGGGGCAAGGCTACACCTTC.

J is TRBJ2-1 and V is TRBV30; 13 bases align to TRBD2. Per the germline V gene, CDR1 is GTSNPN and CDR2 is SVGIG (reference sequence). The CDR3 sequence is 12 residues long. V lost 8 bases, J lost 14 bases, and 9 bases stayed unmatched. CDR3 DNA sequence: TGTGCCCACACTAGCGGGAGGGCCTCTAAGTTCTTC. The encoded protein is CAHTSGRASKFF. Together with reference TRBV30 and TRBJ2-1, the CDR3 gives the full variable domain: SQTIHQWPATLVQPVGSPLSLECTVEGTSNPNLYWYRQAAGRGLQLLFYSVGIGQISSEVPQNLSASRPQDRQFILSSKKLLLSDSGFYLCAHTSGRASKFFGPGTRLTVL.

V gene TRBV9 combines with J gene TRBJ2-4, with 8 bases identical to TRBD2. V shed 2 bases, J shed 3 bases, and the junction held 7 bases outside the gene matches. Germline V gene sequence: CDR1 SGDLS, CDR2 YYNGEE. The CDR3 loop spans 16 amino acids. CDR3: CASSVLPSGSKNIQYF. CDR3 nucleotides: TGTGCCAGCAGCGTTCTCCCCAGCGGGAGCAAAAACATTCAGTACTTC.

V is TRBV4-2 and J is TRBJ1-4, with D maybe TRBD1 (6 bases). This CDR3 has 16 residues. Germline loops: CDR1 LGHNA, CDR2 YNFKEQ. Trimming removed 1 base from V and 7 bases from J, with 16 bases in between. The DNA of the CDR3 is TGTGCCAGCAGCCAAGTAGAGGGGGGGCGGGCTGAAAAACTGTTTTTT. Protein product: CASSQVEGGRAEKLFF.

The V call is TRBV6-1, the J call TRBJ2-7, with 7 bases that match TRBD1. With 4 bases clipped from V and 4 bases from J, the junction kept 4 bases outside the gene matches. The CDR3 contains 13 residues. CDR1 is MNHNS and CDR2 is SASEGT in the germline V gene. This CDR3 reads CASSVGTDYEQYF. The CDR3 DNA reads as TGTGCCAGCAGTGTTGGGACAGATTACGAGCAGTACTTC.

The V call is TRBV5-5, the J call TRBJ1-1; 8 bases are shared with TRBD1. The CDR3 extends over 13 amino acids. With 1 base clipped from V and 4 bases from J, the junction kept 0 bases outside the gene matches. The V gene's germline CDR1 is SGHKS and CDR2 YYEKEE (reference sequence). The CDR3 coding sequence is TGTGCCAGCAGCTTGACAGGGGGCACTGAAGCTTTCTTT. It specifies CASSLTGGTEAFF.